Listed here are 17 T cell receptor beta chains from one sample, sequenced in a study of cytomegalovirus exposure and HLA in healthy donors. Vbeta (60) and Jbeta (13) primers were used in the PCR. Using immunoSEQ multiplex PCR, the repertoire was profiled, and TCRdb retains in-frame clones only, with some absent. The table has 100,000 to 150,000 clones, roughly 72% seen once. Input material: PBMCs. These TCRs come from a male donor in good health and CMV-seronegative.

This clone has a single count. This chain joins TRBV5-6 and TRBJ1-5; D is possibly TRBD1 (5 bases). The ends were cut back, 4 bases at V and 0 bases at J, with 8 bases in the middle. This CDR3 has 14 residues. The germline V gene encodes CDR1 SGHDT and CDR2 YYEEEE. The CDR3 DNA sequence: TGTGCCAGCAGCCTGGGGCCTAGCAATCAGCCCCAGCATTTT. Its translation is CASSLGPSNQPQHF. Combining the CDR3 with reference TRBV5-6 and TRBJ1-5 gives the whole variable domain DAGVTQSPTHLIKTRGQQVTLRCSPKSGHDTVSWYQQALGQGPQFIFQYYEEEERQRGNFPDRFSGHQFPNYSSELNVNALLLGDSALYLCASSLGPSNQPQHFGDGTRLSIL.

This rearrangement joins TRBV29-1 to TRBJ2-3; 8 bases agree with TRBD2. The CDR3 contains 14 residues. Germline trimming cut 4 bases from V and 5 bases from J; bases unmatched to any gene: 8. CDR1 SQVTM and CDR2 ANQGSEA come from the germline V gene. The CDR3 reads CSVVSGSRLDTQYF. The CDR3 DNA sequence: TGCAGCGTTGTAAGCGGGAGTCGATTAGATACGCAGTATTTT.

The V gene is TRBV7-9, the J gene TRBJ1-4; TRBD1 matches at 8 bases. Germline V gene lookup returns CDR1 SEHNR and CDR2 FQNEAQ (reference sequence). V was clipped by 3 bases and J by 5 bases; unmatched bases: 11. The CDR3 is 17 amino acids. The CDR3 loop is CASSFNLGQGRNEKLFF. CDR3 DNA sequence: TGTGCCAGCAGCTTCAACTTAGGACAGGGTAGGAATGAAAAACTGTTTTTT.

Remarks on this clone: The junction shows a germline mismatch at one end, possibly a read error. J is TRBJ1-1 and V is TRBV7-9; TRBD1 agrees at 8 bases. The CDR3 has 14 amino acids. From germline, CDR1 is SEHNR and CDR2 FQNEAQ (reference sequence). The CDR3, as DNA: TGTTCCAGCAGAAGTACAGGGGGTAGGACTGAAGCTTTCTTT. Residues: CSSRSTGGRTEAFF.

The J gene is TRBJ2-1, the V gene TRBV19; TRBD2 agrees at 7 bases. CDR3 length equals 14 residues. Germline V gives CDR1 LNHDA, CDR2 SQIVND (reference sequence). V shed 3 bases and J 6 bases; nucleotides not matched to a gene: 5. CDR3 bases: TGTGCCAGTAGTATGGGCGGGAGTGGCAATGAGCAGTTCTTC. This codes for CASSMGGSGNEQFF.

In this sample, this clone turned up once. The gene calls are TRBV28 and TRBJ2-5; 7 bases align to TRBD1. This CDR3 spans 14 amino acids. V trimming: 6 bases; J trimming: 2 bases; junction bases outside the gene matches: 6. Germline lookup yields CDR1 MDHEN and CDR2 SYDVKM. The CDR3 reads CASSSLQGQETQYF. The CDR3 nucleotides are TGTGCCAGCAGCTCCTTACAGGGGCAAGAGACCCAGTACTTC.

The chain combines TRBV7-8 with TRBJ1-4, with TRBD1 as a possible D gene (6 bases). CDR1 SGHVS and CDR2 FQNEAQ come from the germline V gene. V was pared by 3 bases and J by 8 bases, with 19 bases between. The CDR3 extends over 16 amino acids. The CDR3 sequence is CASSLHSGASGEKLFF. Written as DNA, the CDR3 is TGTGCCAGCAGCTTGCACTCAGGGGCGTCGGGGGAAAAACTGTTTTTT.

This clone was observed a handful of times. This chain uses TRBV4-1 with TRBJ2-5; D may be TRBD2 (6 bases). This CDR3 has 15 amino acids. Germline-derived CDR1 and CDR2 are MGHRA and YSYEKL. V shed 2 bases and J shed 7 bases, with 17 bases lying between them. The CDR3 protein is CASSQPTGLPRTQYF. The CDR3 nucleotides are TGCGCCAGCAGCCAACCCACGGGACTCCCGAGGACCCAGTACTTC.

The chain joins TRBV7-2 to TRBJ1-5, with 10 nucleotides matching TRBD1. Trimming removed 4 bases from V and 4 bases from J; junction bases left unmatched: 4. CDR1 SGHTA and CDR2 FQGNSA come from the germline V gene. The CDR3 has 15 amino acids. The CDR3 is CASSSRQGANQPQHF. In DNA form, the CDR3 reads TGTGCCAGCAGCTCCAGACAGGGGGCGAATCAGCCCCAGCATTTT.

This clone turned up a few times. This sequence joins TRBV28 and TRBJ2-7; 7 positions agree with TRBD1. CDR1 MDHEN and CDR2 SYDVKM come from the germline V gene. After removal of 6 bases from V and 3 bases from J, the junction contained 11 bases not matched to a gene. The CDR3 sequence is 15 residues long. The CDR3 region is CASRLQGNNRYEQYF. In DNA, the CDR3 is TGTGCCAGCAGACTACAGGGGAATAACCGCTACGAGCAGTACTTC.

The rearrangement joins TRBV4-2 to TRBJ2-1; a possible D gene is TRBD1 (6 bases). The V gene lost 3 bases and the J gene lost 6 bases, with 24 bases spanning the gap. Germline CDR1 LGHNA, CDR2 YNFKEQ. The CDR3 loop spans 18 amino acids. CDR3 in DNA: TGTGCCAGCAGCCAGGGGAGTAGGGCGGTGACAGGAATCAATGAGCAGTTCTTC. Encoded protein: CASSQGSRAVTGINEQFF.

The chain uses TRBV7-9 and TRBJ1-2; TRBD1 might be the D (6 bases). Germline CDR1 SEHNR, CDR2 FQNEAQ (reference sequence). The CDR3 extends over 15 amino acids. Deletions cut 0 bases from V and 2 bases from J, with 10 bases between. The CDR3 is CASSLARDTNYGYTF. As DNA, the CDR3 is TGTGCCAGCAGCTTAGCGAGGGACACCAACTATGGCTACACCTTC.

Regarding this clone: Other DNA sequences in the same sample also yield this CDR3. CDR3: CASSFPGEYADTQYF. CDR3 nucleotide sequence: TGTGCCAGCAGTTTCCCAGGGGAATACGCAGATACGCAGTATTTT. The gene calls are TRBV28 and TRBJ2-3; D possibly corresponds to TRBD1 (6 bases). The CDR3 spans 15 residues. Trimming took 3 bases from V and 4 from J, leaving 14 bases between them. The germline gives CDR1 MDHEN, CDR2 SYDVKM.

Notes on this clone: The junction does not match germline at one end; this may be a read error. The chain links TRBV7-9 to TRBJ2-5, with 9 bases that match TRBD1. CDR1 and CDR2 (germline): SEHNR, FQNEAQ (reference sequence). The CDR3 totals 14 residues. The CDR3: CSSSLQGATETQYF. The CDR3 bases are TGTTCCAGCAGCTTACAGGGGGCCACGGAGACCCAGTACTTC.

This clone is a singleton in its sample. CDR3 sequence reads: CASSLVSGKTGGKNTEAFF. The CDR3 DNA reads as TGCGCCAGCAGCTTGGTTTCTGGTAAGACAGGTGGGAAGAACACTGAAGCTTTCTTT. The chain uses TRBV5-1 and TRBJ1-1; D is perhaps TRBD1 (6 bases). The CDR3 is 19 residues long. Trimming left V 0 bases short and J 1 base short, with 22 bases between. Germline V gene sequence: CDR1 SGHRS, CDR2 YFSETQ.

The chain couples TRBV6-5 to TRBJ1-5; D is ambiguous. Trimming stripped 2 bases from V and 11 bases from J, with 10 bases between. Germline V gives CDR1 MNHEY, CDR2 SVGAGI. CDR3 length: 12 residues. The chain's CDR3 is CASSYGGGTQHF. The CDR3 region has the DNA TGTGCCAGCAGTTACGGCGGAGGTACCCAGCATTTT.

CDR3: CSVEVTASSNTEAFF. The DNA for the CDR3 is TGCAGCGTTGAAGTGACAGCAAGCTCGAACACTGAAGCTTTCTTT. V usage is TRBV29-1 and J usage is TRBJ1-1; TRBD1 might be the D (5 bases). V was shortened by 1 base and J by 1 base, with 13 bases between the two germline ends. The germline V gene encodes CDR1 SQVTM and CDR2 ANQGSEA. The CDR3 is 15 residues long.